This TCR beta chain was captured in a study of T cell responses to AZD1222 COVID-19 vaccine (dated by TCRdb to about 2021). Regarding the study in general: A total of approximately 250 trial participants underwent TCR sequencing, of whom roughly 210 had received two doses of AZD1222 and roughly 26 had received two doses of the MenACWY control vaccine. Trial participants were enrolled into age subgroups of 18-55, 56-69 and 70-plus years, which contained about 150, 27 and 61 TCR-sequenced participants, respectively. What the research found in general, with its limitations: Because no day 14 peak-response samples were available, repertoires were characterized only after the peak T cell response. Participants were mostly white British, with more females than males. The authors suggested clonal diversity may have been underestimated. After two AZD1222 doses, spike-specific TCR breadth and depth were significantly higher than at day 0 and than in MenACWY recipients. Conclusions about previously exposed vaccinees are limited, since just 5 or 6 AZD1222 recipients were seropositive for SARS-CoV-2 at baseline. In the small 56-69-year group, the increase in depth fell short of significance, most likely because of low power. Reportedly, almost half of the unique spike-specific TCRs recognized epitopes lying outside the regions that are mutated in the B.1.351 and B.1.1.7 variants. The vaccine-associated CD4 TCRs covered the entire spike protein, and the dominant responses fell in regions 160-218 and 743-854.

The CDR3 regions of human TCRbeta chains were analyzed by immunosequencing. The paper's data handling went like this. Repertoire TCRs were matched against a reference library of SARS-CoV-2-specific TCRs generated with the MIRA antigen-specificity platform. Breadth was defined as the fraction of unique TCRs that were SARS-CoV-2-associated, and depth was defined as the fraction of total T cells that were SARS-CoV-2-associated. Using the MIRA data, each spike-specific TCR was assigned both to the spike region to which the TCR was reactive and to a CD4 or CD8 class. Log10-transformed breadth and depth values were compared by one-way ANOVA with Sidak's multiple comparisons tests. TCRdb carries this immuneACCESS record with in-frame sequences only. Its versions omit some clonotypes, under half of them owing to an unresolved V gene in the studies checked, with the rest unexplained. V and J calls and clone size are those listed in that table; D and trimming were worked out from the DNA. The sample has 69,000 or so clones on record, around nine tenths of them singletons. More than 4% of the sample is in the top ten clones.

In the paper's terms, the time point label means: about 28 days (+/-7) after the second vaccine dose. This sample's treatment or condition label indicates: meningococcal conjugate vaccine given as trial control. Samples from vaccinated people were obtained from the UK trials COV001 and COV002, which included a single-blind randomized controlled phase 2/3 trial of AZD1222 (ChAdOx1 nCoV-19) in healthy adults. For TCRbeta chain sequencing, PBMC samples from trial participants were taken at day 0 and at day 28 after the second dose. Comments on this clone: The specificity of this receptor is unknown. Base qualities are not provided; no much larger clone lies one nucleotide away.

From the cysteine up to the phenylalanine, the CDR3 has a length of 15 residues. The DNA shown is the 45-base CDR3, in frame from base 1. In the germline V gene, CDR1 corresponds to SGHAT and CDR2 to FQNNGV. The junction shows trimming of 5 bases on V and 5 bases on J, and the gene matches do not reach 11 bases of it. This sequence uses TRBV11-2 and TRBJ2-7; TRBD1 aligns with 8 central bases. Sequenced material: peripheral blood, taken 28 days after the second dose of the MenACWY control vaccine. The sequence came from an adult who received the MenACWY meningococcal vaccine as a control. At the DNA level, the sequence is TGTGCCAGCAGCCTGATGGGGCAGGGGGCGGACGAGCAGTACTTC. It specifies CASSLMGQGADEQYF.